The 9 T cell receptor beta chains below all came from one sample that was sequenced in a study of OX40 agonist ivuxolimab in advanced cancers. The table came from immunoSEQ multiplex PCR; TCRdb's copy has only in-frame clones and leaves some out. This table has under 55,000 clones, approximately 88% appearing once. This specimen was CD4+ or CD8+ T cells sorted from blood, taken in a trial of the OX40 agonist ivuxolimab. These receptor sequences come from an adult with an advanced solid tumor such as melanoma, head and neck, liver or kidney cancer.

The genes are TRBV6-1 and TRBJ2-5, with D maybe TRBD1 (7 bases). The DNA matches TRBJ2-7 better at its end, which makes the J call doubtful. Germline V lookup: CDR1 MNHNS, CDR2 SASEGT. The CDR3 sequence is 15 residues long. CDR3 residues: CASSDGRGESYEQYF. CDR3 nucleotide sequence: TGTGCCAGCAGTGATGGCAGGGGGGAGTCCTACGAGCAGTACTTC.

The CDR3 region has the DNA TGCGCCAGCAGCCAAGATCCGGGACTACAAACCGGGGAGCTGTTTTTT. Its protein is CASSQDPGLQTGELFF. V is TRBV4-1 and J is TRBJ2-2; 7 nucleotides line up with TRBD2. The CDR3 contains 16 residues. Germline loops: CDR1 MGHRA, CDR2 YSYEKL. J was trimmed by 5 bases and V by 0 bases; bases with no gene match: 6.

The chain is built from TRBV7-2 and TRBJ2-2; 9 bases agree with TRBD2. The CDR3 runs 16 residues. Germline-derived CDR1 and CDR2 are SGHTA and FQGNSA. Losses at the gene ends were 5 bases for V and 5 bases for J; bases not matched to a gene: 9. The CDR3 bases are TGTGCCAGCAGCCTCGGGCTAGCGGGGCCTACCGGGGAGCTGTTTTTT. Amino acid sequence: CASSLGLAGPTGELFF.

The CDR3 coding sequence is TGTGCCAGCAGCTTAGTAGGTCGGAGCTACGAGCAGTACTTC. Its translation: CASSLVGRSYEQYF. This chain links TRBV7-2 with TRBJ2-7; D gene unclear. Trimming left V 1 base short and J 3 bases short, with 10 bases between. Germline lookup yields CDR1 SGHTA and CDR2 FQGNSA. The CDR3 loop spans 14 amino acids.

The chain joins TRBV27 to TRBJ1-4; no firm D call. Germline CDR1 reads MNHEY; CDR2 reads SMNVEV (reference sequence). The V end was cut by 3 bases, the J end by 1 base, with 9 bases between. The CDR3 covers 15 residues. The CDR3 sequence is CASSFRGRTNEKLFF. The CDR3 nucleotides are TGTGCCAGCAGTTTCCGTGGCCGAACTAATGAAAAACTGTTTTTT.

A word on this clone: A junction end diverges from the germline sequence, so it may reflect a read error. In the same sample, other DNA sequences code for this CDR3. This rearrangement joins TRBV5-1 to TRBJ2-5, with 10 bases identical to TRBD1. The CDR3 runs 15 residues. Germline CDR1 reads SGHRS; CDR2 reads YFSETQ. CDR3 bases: TGCGCCAGTAGCTTTGGGACAGGGGTTGGCGAGACCCAGTACTTC. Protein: CASSFGTGVGETQYF.

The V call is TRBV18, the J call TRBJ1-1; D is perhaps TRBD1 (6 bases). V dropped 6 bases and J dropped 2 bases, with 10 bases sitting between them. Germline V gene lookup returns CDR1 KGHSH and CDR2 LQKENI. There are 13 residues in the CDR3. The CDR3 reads CASSLQGNTEAFF. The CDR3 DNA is TGTGCCAGCTCTCTACAGGGTAACACTGAAGCTTTCTTT.

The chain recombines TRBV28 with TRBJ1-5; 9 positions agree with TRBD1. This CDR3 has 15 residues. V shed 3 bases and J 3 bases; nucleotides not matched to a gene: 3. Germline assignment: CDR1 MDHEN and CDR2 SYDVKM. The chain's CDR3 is CASSLGQGYNQPQHF. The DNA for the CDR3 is TGTGCCAGCAGTTTGGGACAGGGTTACAATCAGCCCCAGCATTTT. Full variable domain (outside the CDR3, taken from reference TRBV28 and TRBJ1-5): DVKVTQSSRYLVKRTGEKVFLECVQDMDHENMFWYRQDPGLGLRLIYFSYDVKMKEKGDIPEGYSVSREKKERFSLILESASTNQTSMYLCASSLGQGYNQPQHFGDGTRLSIL.

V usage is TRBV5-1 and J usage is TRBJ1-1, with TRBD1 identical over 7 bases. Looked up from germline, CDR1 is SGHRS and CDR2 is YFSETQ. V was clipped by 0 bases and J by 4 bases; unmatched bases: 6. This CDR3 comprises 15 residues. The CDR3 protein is CASSLGDRAGTEAFF. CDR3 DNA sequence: TGCGCCAGCAGCTTGGGAGACAGGGCGGGCACTGAAGCTTTCTTT.